This T cell receptor beta chain was retrieved from a study of blood T cell repertoires in COVID-19. This clone was observed a few times. Germline V gene data show CDR1 as SGHAT and CDR2 as FQNNGV. The CDR3 is 18 residues long. Germline trimming cut 1 base from V and 2 bases from J; bases unmatched to any gene: 11. The method was immunoSEQ multiplex PCR; TCRdb's version includes in-frame clones alone and lacks a portion of them. Of about 160,000 clones in the sample, approximately 79% were seen once. This receptor was identified in a woman of 80 years or more with acute or convalescent COVID-19. The chain couples TRBV11-2 to TRBJ2-3; 8 bases align to TRBD2. The sequenced sample consisted of peripheral blood. The CDR3 DNA follows: TGTGCCAGCAGCTTAGCAAGGACTAGCAATGGTCACACAGATACGCAGTATTTT. Translated, it gives CASSLARTSNGHTDTQYF.